Presented here are 8 T cell receptor beta chains from one specimen sequenced in a study of cytomegalovirus exposure and HLA in healthy donors. Use of 60 Vbeta and 13 Jbeta primers characterized the PCR. Assay used: immunoSEQ multiplex PCR; TCRdb lists only in-frame clones, some missing. The sample has about 120,000 clones; around 80% are singletons. The specimen was PBMCs. The receptors derive from a female donor in good health and CMV-seronegative.

This clone appeared a few times. The gene calls are TRBV4-3 and TRBJ2-1; TRBD2 matches 8 bases. The V gene end was trimmed by 3 bases and the J gene end by 4 bases; junction bases not matched to a gene: 11. Germline-derived CDR1 and CDR2 are LGHNA and YSLEER. The CDR3 contains 17 residues. The CDR3 DNA reads TGCGCCAGCAGCCACACGGGAGGGGGAGCCGGGTACAATGAGCAGTTCTTC. It codes for CASSHTGGGAGYNEQFF.

This clone was seen only once. The chain carries TRBV7-9 and TRBJ2-5; D is possibly TRBD1 (5 bases). V lost 5 bases, J lost 7 bases, and 17 bases lay in between. CDR1 is SEHNR, CDR2 FQNEAQ, per germline (reference sequence). The CDR3 totals 14 residues. The CDR3, as DNA: TGTGCCAGCAGCCTGTCTCAGGGAACGGGGACCCAGTACTTC. This gives the protein CASSLSQGTGTQYF.

This clone was detected once. The gene calls are TRBV4-3 and TRBJ2-7; TRBD2 aligns across 7 bases. The V segment lost 3 bases and the J segment 6 bases; nucleotides outside the gene matches: 11. CDR3 length: 15 residues. Germline CDR1 LGHNA, CDR2 YSLEER. In DNA, the CDR3 is TGCGCCAGCAGCCAGACCCTCGGACTAGAGCGCGAGCAGTACTTC. Translation gives CASSQTLGLEREQYF.

CDR3 DNA: TGTGCCAGCAGCGTGGGACAATCTAGCACAGATACGCAGTATTTT. Protein product: CASSVGQSSTDTQYF. V is TRBV11-3 and J is TRBJ2-3; D may be TRBD1 (6 bases). This CDR3 spans 15 amino acids. V was shortened by 5 bases and J by 0 bases, with 12 bases between the two germline ends. Germline CDR1 reads SGHNT; CDR2 reads YENEEA.

The genes are TRBV19 and TRBJ1-6; D perhaps matches TRBD1 (6 bases). The CDR3 contains 14 residues. With 7 bases removed from V and 10 bases from J, the gap between germline ends came to 17 bases. Per germline, CDR1 LNHDA and CDR2 SQIVND (reference sequence). This CDR3 reads CASNSLQGNSPLHF. The DNA of the CDR3 is TGTGCCAGTAACAGTCTCCAGGGGAACTCACCCCTCCACTTT.

This clone was picked up one time. CDR3 sequence reads: CASSRMGLAGYEQYF. The CDR3, as DNA: TGCGCCAGCAGCCGGATGGGGCTAGCGGGCTACGAGCAGTACTTC. The J gene is TRBJ2-7, the V gene TRBV5-1; 8 bases match TRBD2. Trimming took 4 bases from V and 3 from J; bases not matched to a gene: 9. This CDR3 has 15 residues. Germline V gene lookup returns CDR1 SGHRS and CDR2 YFSETQ.

This chain joins TRBV6-5 and TRBJ1-2, with D possibly TRBD1 on 6 matching bases. CDR1 is MNHEY and CDR2 is SVGAGI in the germline V gene. The ends were cut back, 9 bases at V and 3 bases at J, with 14 bases in the middle. The length of the CDR3 is 13 residues. For the CDR3, the DNA is TGTGCCAGTCGGGGGGGCTCGGACTATGGCTACACCTTC. It encodes CASRGGSDYGYTF.

The chain joins TRBV18 to TRBJ1-3, with 7 nucleotides matching TRBD1. Per the germline V gene, CDR1 is KGHSH and CDR2 is LQKENI. V lost 3 bases to trimming and J lost 4 bases; unmatched junction nucleotides: 3. CDR3 length: 14 residues. This CDR3 is CASSPTGNGNTIYF. The CDR3 DNA is TGTGCCAGCTCACCGACAGGGAACGGAAACACCATATATTTT.